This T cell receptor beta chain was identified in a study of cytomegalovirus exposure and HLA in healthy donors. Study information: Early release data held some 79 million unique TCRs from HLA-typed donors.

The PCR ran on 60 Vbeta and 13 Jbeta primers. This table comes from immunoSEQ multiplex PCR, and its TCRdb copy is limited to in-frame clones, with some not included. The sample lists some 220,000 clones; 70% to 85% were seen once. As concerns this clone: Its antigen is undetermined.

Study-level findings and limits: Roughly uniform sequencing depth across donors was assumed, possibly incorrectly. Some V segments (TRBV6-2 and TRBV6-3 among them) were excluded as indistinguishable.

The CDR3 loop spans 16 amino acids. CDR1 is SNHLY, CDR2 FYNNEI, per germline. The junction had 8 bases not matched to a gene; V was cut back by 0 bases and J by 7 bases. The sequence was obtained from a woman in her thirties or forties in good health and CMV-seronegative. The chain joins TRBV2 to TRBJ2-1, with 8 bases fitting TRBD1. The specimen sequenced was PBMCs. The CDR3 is CASSEARPWTGNEQFF. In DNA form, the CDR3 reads TGTGCCAGCAGTGAAGCGCGACCCTGGACAGGGAATGAGCAGTTCTTC.